The 15 T cell receptor beta chains listed next were all sequenced from one sample in a study of shared clonotypes between healthy human individuals (dated by TCRdb to 2018 to 2020). The library was prepared using the immunoSEQ multiplex PCR assay. Drawn from immuneACCESS, this table holds only the in-frame rearrangements with V and J called that TCRdb kept. Clones are partly lost; checked studies trace under half to an unresolved V gene and leave the rest unexplained. The sample includes roughly 1.4 million clones, with approximately 98.5% observed a single time. The ten largest clonotypes hold under 0.45% of the sample. The sequencing input was naive CD4+ T cells sorted from blood. The cell subset or site label for this specimen denotes: CD45RA+ positively selected. Every receptor here comes from a man younger than 45 in good health.

The chain has TRBV25-1 and TRBJ2-1, with D perhaps being TRBD1 or TRBD2 (5 bases each). CDR1 is MGHDK, CDR2 SYGVNS, per germline. The ends were cut back, 3 bases at V and 4 bases at J, with 13 bases in the middle. The CDR3 runs to 15 residues. The CDR3 sequence: CASSDRDPLYNEQFF. The CDR3 DNA reads TGTGCCAGCAGTGACCGGGACCCCTTGTACAATGAGCAGTTCTTC.

The chain uses TRBV5-5 and TRBJ2-1; 9 positions match TRBD1. Unmatched junction bases numbered 7, after V lost 2 bases and J lost 7 bases. CDR1 and CDR2 (germline): SGHKS, YYEKEE (reference sequence). The CDR3 has 15 amino acids. Here the CDR3 reads CASSFRDREVNEQFF. CDR3 nucleotides: TGTGCCAGCAGCTTCCGGGACAGGGAGGTTAATGAGCAGTTCTTC.

In regard to this clone: This CDR3 is also generated by other DNA sequences in the sample. This chain links TRBV6-5 with TRBJ2-7; perhaps TRBD1 as D (6 bases). With 2 bases removed from V and 7 bases from J, the gap between germline ends came to 12 bases. Germline CDR1 reads MNHEY; CDR2 reads SVGAGI. The length of the CDR3 is 13 residues. The CDR3 loop is CASSYVGAGEQYF. The CDR3 DNA reads TGTGCCAGCAGTTACGTGGGGGCAGGGGAGCAGTACTTC.

The rearrangement links TRBV7-2 to TRBJ2-7, with D possibly being TRBD1 or TRBD2 (6 bases each). The CDR3 sequence is 13 residues long. Trimming removed 3 bases from V and 6 bases from J, with 12 bases in between. Germline V lookup: CDR1 SGHTA, CDR2 FQGNSA. CDR3 loop: CASSFLQGGEQYF. In DNA, the CDR3 is TGTGCCAGCAGCTTCTTACAGGGAGGCGAGCAGTACTTC.

The CDR3 DNA reads as TGTGCCAGTAGTATCTTGGGGGTGAAGGTGGCTGAAGCTTTCTTT. Protein product: CASSILGVKVAEAFF. J is TRBJ1-1 and V is TRBV19, with D possibly being TRBD1 (5 bases). The CDR3 sequence is 15 residues long. Trimming removed 3 bases at V and 6 bases at J, with 17 bases between. Germline lookup yields CDR1 LNHDA and CDR2 SQIVND (reference sequence).

This chain connects TRBV5-1 to TRBJ2-1; 7 nucleotides agree with TRBD2. The junction had 22 bases not matched to a gene; V was cut back by 2 bases and J by 2 bases. The CDR3 is 21 amino acids. CDR1 is SGHRS, CDR2 YFSETQ, per germline. The CDR3 loop reads CASSFTLRASGPSLTYNEQFF. CDR3 DNA: TGCGCCAGCAGCTTTACCCTTCGCGCTAGCGGACCGAGCCTAACCTACAATGAGCAGTTCTTC.

V usage is TRBV29-1 and J usage is TRBJ2-3, with D hard to call. Germline CDR1 reads SQVTM; CDR2 reads ANQGSEA. The CDR3 spans 12 residues. Trimming shortened V by 3 bases and J by 6 bases, and 10 bases separated the two germline ends. The CDR3, as DNA: TGCAGCGTTGATTGGACGCTGGATACGCAGTATTTT. Its protein is CSVDWTLDTQYF.

With respect to this clone: This same CDR3 is encoded by further DNA sequences in the sample. DNA of the CDR3: TGTGCCAGCAGCCCTCTCTACGAGCAGTACTTC. Translation: CASSPLYEQYF. The chain combines TRBV28 with TRBJ2-7; D gene uncertain. Trimming took 6 bases from V and 3 from J, leaving 6 bases between them. The germline V gene has CDR1 MDHEN and CDR2 SYDVKM. The CDR3 extends over 11 amino acids.

The chain is built from TRBV11-3 and TRBJ2-7; D is ambiguous. Trimming removed 1 base at V and 0 bases at J, with 7 bases between. The CDR3 consists of 14 residues. Germline CDR1 and CDR2: SGHNT and YENEEA. CDR3 amino acids: CASSLVADSYEQYF. The DNA of the CDR3 is TGTGCCAGCAGCTTAGTGGCGGACTCCTACGAGCAGTACTTC.

CDR3 sequence: CASSFKGTGELFF. CDR3 bases: TGTGCCAGCAGCTTTAAGGGCACCGGGGAGCTGTTTTTT. The chain combines TRBV5-5 with TRBJ2-2; no reliable D call. Between the trimmed V and J ends, which lost 2 bases and 4 bases, there was a span of 6 bases. The V gene's germline CDR1 is SGHKS and CDR2 YYEKEE (reference sequence). The CDR3 extends over 13 amino acids.

V gene TRBV7-9 combines with J gene TRBJ2-7, with 7 bases matching TRBD2. Germline V CDR1 and CDR2: SEHNR, FQNEAQ (reference sequence). The CDR3 spans 15 residues. The V segment lost 4 bases and the J segment 0 bases; nucleotides outside the gene matches: 6. The CDR3 region has the DNA TGTGCCAGCAGCTCCCGGGACTATAGCTCCTACGAGCAGTACTTC. It codes for CASSSRDYSSYEQYF. The full variable domain, with the rest looked up from reference TRBV7-9 and TRBJ2-7, is DTGVSQNPRHKITKRGQNVTFRCDPISEHNRLYWYRQTLGQGPEFLTYFQNEAQLEKSRLLSDRFSAERPKGSFSTLEIQRTEQGDSAMYLCASSSRDYSSYEQYFGPGTRLTVT.

V usage is TRBV29-1 and J usage is TRBJ2-1; 11 bases map to TRBD2. From germline, CDR1 is SQVTM and CDR2 ANQGSEA. After removal of 6 bases from V and 6 bases from J, the junction contained 7 bases not matched to a gene. The CDR3 loop spans 14 amino acids. CDR3 residues: CSVLAGGGTNEQFF. CDR3 nucleotides: TGCAGCGTATTAGCGGGAGGGGGAACCAATGAGCAGTTCTTC.

The chain combines TRBV29-1 with TRBJ2-1, with TRBD2 matching over 8 bases. Unmatched junction bases numbered 15, after V lost 2 bases and J lost 6 bases. The CDR3 runs 17 residues. The germline V gene has CDR1 SQVTM and CDR2 ANQGSEA. CDR3 amino acids: CSVERMRREVNPNEQFF. In DNA, the CDR3 is TGCAGCGTTGAAAGAATGCGGCGGGAGGTCAACCCCAATGAGCAGTTCTTC.

A remark on this clone: Other DNA variants within this sample encode the same CDR3. The CDR3 spells CASSLGREDYGYTF. DNA for the CDR3: TGCGCCAGCAGCTTAGGCAGGGAGGACTATGGCTACACCTTC. The gene calls are TRBV5-1 and TRBJ1-2; a possible D gene is TRBD1 (5 bases). CDR3 length: 14 residues. The ends were cut back, 2 bases at V and 3 bases at J, with 11 bases in the middle. Germline V gene sequence: CDR1 SGHRS, CDR2 YFSETQ.

V is TRBV5-1 and J is TRBJ2-1; 11 nucleotides match TRBD2. The junction had 12 bases not matched to a gene; V was cut back by 4 bases and J by 3 bases. The CDR3 covers 18 residues. Per germline, CDR1 SGHRS and CDR2 YFSETQ. The CDR3 DNA sequence: TGCGCCAGCAGCCCCCATGTCTCGGGACTAGCGGACTACAATGAGCAGTTCTTC. It yields the protein CASSPHVSGLADYNEQFF.